One sample yielded the 26 T cell receptor beta chains listed below, sequenced in a study of identical twins listed by TCRdb under 2016. The library was produced with 5' RACE. TCRdb lists the instrument as Illumina HiSeq 2000. TCRdb ran its own pipeline on the public reads, namely fastp trimming at Q25 and MiXCR clone calling, and kept in-frame beta chains. All rows with the same CDR3 protein become a single entry with the most common DNA and genes. Across this sample there are just under 550,000 distinct CDR3 sequences, with roughly 15% seen only once. Clones ranked in the top ten supply roughly 0.43% of the sample. The data also belong to a second study, concerning yellow fever vaccine responses in identical twins.

The sequencing input was CD4+ T cells sorted from blood. The receptors were sampled from a woman aged 18-29 years in good health.

This clonotype has only a few counts. The chain links TRBV10-1 to TRBJ1-4; 7 bases map to TRBD1. CDR3 length equals 14 residues. CDR1 and CDR2 from the germline V gene are WNHNN and SYGVQD (reference sequence). With V trimmed by 4 bases and J by 7 bases, 6 bases remained unmatched. CDR3 sequence reads: CASSGDRDGEKLFF. In DNA form, the CDR3 reads TGCGCCAGCAGTGGAGACAGGGATGGTGAAAAACTGTTTTTT.

This clonotype was seen more than once but under ten times. The chain uses TRBV29-1 and TRBJ2-5; TRBD1 matches 9 bases. This CDR3 has 15 amino acids. Germline loops: CDR1 SQVTM, CDR2 ANQGSEA. The V segment lost 7 bases and the J segment 2 bases; nucleotides outside the gene matches: 11. This chain's CDR3 is CSASPGQGRQETQYF. DNA of the CDR3: TGCAGCGCCAGCCCGGGACAGGGAAGACAAGAGACCCAGTACTTC.

This clonotype was picked up one time. V and J are TRBV24-1 and TRBJ2-6; TRBD2 is a possible D gene (5 bases). In germline, CDR1 is KGHDR, CDR2 SFDVKD. V lost 2 bases, J lost 2 bases, and 9 bases lay in between. The CDR3 sequence is 16 residues long. The CDR3 loop is CATSDWEPTGANVLTF. Written as DNA, the CDR3 is TGTGCCACCAGTGATTGGGAGCCGACTGGGGCCAACGTCCTGACTTTC.

This clonotype was found a few times. The V gene is TRBV7-2, the J gene TRBJ2-1; no clear D gene. V dropped 5 bases and J dropped 2 bases, with 16 bases sitting between them. The germline V gene has CDR1 SGHTA and CDR2 FQGNSA. The CDR3 has 16 amino acids. The CDR3 nucleotides read TGTGCCAGCAGCCTCAAGGGCCTAACCCCCTACAATGAGCAGTTCTTC. This codes for CASSLKGLTPYNEQFF.

This clonotype was detected a few times. The chain combines TRBV5-5 with TRBJ2-1; 7 bases line up with TRBD1. Per germline, CDR1 SGHKS and CDR2 YYEKEE (reference sequence). The V and J ends lost 5 bases and 6 bases, in that order; junction bases with no gene match: 5. The CDR3 length is 13 residues. The CDR3 nucleotides read TGTGCCAGCAGATATGCAGGGGGCAATGAGCAGTTCTTC. Protein: CASRYAGGNEQFF. Variable domain in full (rest from reference TRBV5-5 and TRBJ2-1): DAGVTQSPTHLIKTRGQQVTLRCSPISGHKSVSWYQQVLGQGPQFIFQYYEKEERGRGNFPDRFSARQFPNYSSELNVNALLLGDSALYLCASRYAGGNEQFFGPGTRLTVL.

This rearrangement joins TRBV12-3 or TRBV12-4 to TRBJ2-7, with TRBD1 matching over 7 bases. CDR3 length: 14 residues. The J segment lost 2 bases and the V segment lost 3 bases, leaving 4 bases of the junction unmatched. This CDR3 reads CASSLWDRPYEQYF. CDR3 sequence (DNA): TGTGCCAGCAGTTTGTGGGACAGACCCTACGAGCAGTACTTC.

This clonotype was detected only a few times. V gene TRBV6-5 combines with J gene TRBJ2-3; 8 bases line up with TRBD2. Germline V gene sequence: CDR1 MNHEY, CDR2 SVGAGI. V lost 2 bases, J lost 7 bases, and 8 bases stayed unmatched. The CDR3 is 15 amino acids. Here the CDR3 reads CASSYPSGSRHTQYF. CDR3 sequence (DNA): TGTGCCAGCAGTTACCCAAGCGGGAGCCGTCATACGCAGTATTTT.

This clonotype occurred a few times. The V call is TRBV5-1, the J call TRBJ2-1, with TRBD2 matching 9 bases. Trimming cost V 4 bases and J 5 bases; bases outside gene matches: 10. The CDR3 loop spans 16 amino acids. Germline CDR1 and CDR2: SGHRS and YFSETQ. CDR3 in DNA: TGCGCCAGCAGCCCTCTCTCTAGCGGGAAAAACAATGAGCAGTTCTTC. Residues: CASSPLSSGKNNEQFF.

V usage is TRBV5-1 and J usage is TRBJ2-7, with a possible D match to TRBD2 (6 bases). The V end was cut by 1 base, the J end by 4 bases, with 15 bases between. Germline CDR1 and CDR2: SGHRS and YFSETQ. The CDR3 sequence is 15 residues long. CDR3 nucleotide sequence: TGCGCCAGCAGCTTGTTAGCGGAAAGTCTTTACGAGCAGTACTTC. This codes for CASSLLAESLYEQYF. Filled out from reference TRBV5-1 and TRBJ2-7, the complete variable domain reads KAGVTQTPRYLIKTRGQQVTLSCSPISGHRSVSWYQQTPGQGLQFLFEYFSETQRNKGNFPGRFSGRQFSNSRSEMNVSTLELGDSALYLCASSLLAESLYEQYFGPGTRLTVT.

This clonotype was found many times. The CDR3 here is CAIKSGESSYEQYF. CDR3 in DNA: TGTGCCATCAAGAGCGGGGAAAGCTCCTACGAGCAGTACTTC. The chain joins TRBV10-3 to TRBJ2-7, with 7 positions matching TRBD2. V gave up 7 bases and J gave up 0 bases; unmatched junction bases: 6. The CDR3 spans 14 residues. CDR1 is ENHRY, CDR2 SYGVKD, per germline.

The rearrangement links TRBV3-1 to TRBJ2-6; D gene unclear. The CDR3 has 13 amino acids. Trimming removed 3 bases at V and 7 bases at J, with 7 bases between. The V gene's germline CDR1 is LGHDT and CDR2 YNNKEL (reference sequence). The CDR3 DNA reads TGTGCCAGCAGCCACGGTGGAGCCAACGTCCTGACTTTC. It yields the protein CASSHGGANVLTF. The variable domain in full, with the rest retrieved from reference TRBV3-1 and TRBJ2-6, is DTAVSQTPKYLVTQMGNDKSIKCEQNLGHDTMYWYKQDSKKFLKIMFSYNNKELIINETVPNRFSPKSPDKAHLNLHINSLELGDSAVYFCASSHGGANVLTFGAGSRLTVL.

The chain uses TRBV28 and TRBJ2-1; TRBD1 is a possible D gene (6 bases). V was shortened by 6 bases and J by 4 bases, with 13 bases between the two germline ends. The germline CDR1 and CDR2 sequences are MDHEN and SYDVKM. The CDR3 is 14 amino acids. This CDR3 reads CASRFFGQYNEQFF. The CDR3 DNA is TGTGCCAGCAGATTCTTCGGACAGTACAATGAGCAGTTCTTC.

This clonotype was observed a handful of times. The chain combines TRBV5-1 with TRBJ2-2; the match to TRBD2 covers 14 bases. Trimming took 4 bases from V and 5 from J; bases not matched to a gene: 7. Germline CDR1 SGHRS, CDR2 YFSETQ. The CDR3 covers 17 residues. CDR3 protein: CASSTGLAGGGTGELFF. CDR3 sequence (DNA): TGCGCCAGCAGCACCGGACTAGCGGGAGGCGGAACCGGGGAGCTGTTTTTT.

The chain recombines TRBV5-1 with TRBJ2-1; D remains ambiguous. CDR1 and CDR2 (germline): SGHRS, YFSETQ. This CDR3 region has 13 residues. V shed 2 bases and J shed 10 bases, with 13 bases lying between them. The CDR3 nucleotides read TGCGCCAGCAGCTTCGATCTATTAAGGGAGCAGTTCTTC. This gives the protein CASSFDLLREQFF.

Concerning this clonotype itself: Germline is not matched at one junction end, which may reflect a read error. This rearrangement joins TRBV20-1 to TRBJ2-1, with TRBD2 matching 15 bases. CDR1 DFQATT and CDR2 SNEGSKA come from the germline V gene (reference sequence). The CDR3 has 18 amino acids. The CDR3 protein is CSASPGTSGGHPRNEQFF. As DNA, the CDR3 is TGCAGCGCTAGTCCCGGGACTAGCGGGGGGCACCCGCGCAATGAGCAGTTCTTC.

V and J are TRBV12-3 or TRBV12-4 and TRBJ1-1, with TRBD1 as a possible D gene (6 bases). The CDR3 runs 14 residues. V gave up 2 bases and J gave up 3 bases, with 10 bases separating them. CDR3 residues: CASSLSEGDTEAFF. CDR3 sequence (DNA): TGTGCCAGCAGTTTATCAGAGGGGGACACTGAAGCTTTCTTT.

V and J are TRBV7-9 and TRBJ1-1; 7 bases line up with TRBD1. J gave up 1 base and V 4 bases, and 12 bases lay outside the gene matches. CDR3 length: 17 residues. Germline V gives CDR1 SEHNR, CDR2 FQNEAQ (reference sequence). The CDR3 region has the DNA TGTGCCAGCAGCTCTCCCCCCGGGGGACAGCAGAACACTGAAGCTTTCTTT. Protein product: CASSSPPGGQQNTEAFF.

The rearrangement joins TRBV19 to TRBJ1-5, with a weak D call TRBD1 (5 bases). V was trimmed by 7 bases and J by 1 base, leaving 17 bases between them. Germline CDR1 is LNHDA and CDR2 is SQIVND (reference sequence). This CDR3 spans 16 amino acids. CDR3 amino acids: CASNPPRGKSNQPQHF. For the CDR3, the DNA is TGTGCCAGTAACCCCCCGAGGGGTAAGAGCAATCAGCCCCAGCATTTT.

This clonotype was counted between two and nine times. This rearrangement joins TRBV20-1 to TRBJ2-3; D is ambiguous. The length of the CDR3 is 14 residues. CDR1 DFQATT and CDR2 SNEGSKA come from the germline V gene (reference sequence). Between the trimmed V and J ends, which lost 0 bases and 10 bases, there was a span of 17 bases. The CDR3 protein is CSARETWGGVAQYF. For the CDR3, the DNA is TGCAGTGCTAGAGAGACTTGGGGTGGCGTTGCGCAGTATTTT.

This clonotype has more than one count but fewer than ten. V gene TRBV15 combines with J gene TRBJ1-4, with D possibly being TRBD1 (6 bases). CDR1 is LNHNV and CDR2 is YYDKDF in the germline V gene (reference sequence). V shed 0 bases and J shed 7 bases, with 12 bases lying between them. This CDR3 has 15 amino acids. CDR3 residues: CATSRDGGPSEKLFF. CDR3 sequence (DNA): TGTGCCACCAGCAGAGACGGGGGCCCCAGTGAAAAACTGTTTTTT.

There are many counts of this clonotype. The chain uses TRBV5-1 and TRBJ2-2; no firm D call. Looked up from germline, CDR1 is SGHRS and CDR2 is YFSETQ. With 0 bases removed from V and 2 bases from J, the gap between germline ends came to 5 bases. This CDR3 comprises 14 residues. CDR3 sequence: CASSLATNTGELFF. CDR3 DNA: TGCGCCAGCAGCTTGGCCACCAACACCGGGGAGCTGTTTTTT. Full variable domain (remainder filled in from reference TRBV5-1 and TRBJ2-2): KAGVTQTPRYLIKTRGQQVTLSCSPISGHRSVSWYQQTPGQGLQFLFEYFSETQRNKGNFPGRFSGRQFSNSRSEMNVSTLELGDSALYLCASSLATNTGELFFGEGSRLTVL.

This sequence joins TRBV3-1 and TRBJ2-1, with D possibly matching TRBD1 (7 bases). V lost 3 bases, J lost 4 bases, and 10 bases lay in between. Per germline, CDR1 LGHDT and CDR2 YNNKEL (reference sequence). The length of the CDR3 is 14 residues. The CDR3 sequence is CASSQGGQYNEQFF. CDR3 in DNA: TGTGCCAGCAGCCAGGGGGGACAGTACAATGAGCAGTTCTTC.

This clonotype was seen only a few times. The rearrangement joins TRBV20-1 to TRBJ2-1, with D perhaps matching TRBD2 (5 bases). This CDR3 spans 14 amino acids. V was cut by 1 base and J by 3 bases, with 10 bases left in between. CDR1 is DFQATT and CDR2 is SNEGSKA in the germline V gene (reference sequence). This CDR3 reads CSARGSGYYNEQFF. The CDR3, as DNA: TGCAGTGCTAGAGGCAGCGGCTACTACAATGAGCAGTTCTTC.

CDR3 bases: TGTGCCAGCAGCGTAGTCTCTCAGGGGGCGTTTGGCTACACCTTC. Amino acid sequence: CASSVVSQGAFGYTF. The chain links TRBV9 to TRBJ1-2; 8 nucleotides align to TRBD1. CDR1 and CDR2 from the germline V gene are SGDLS and YYNGEE. CDR3 size: 15 residues. V shed 0 bases and J 7 bases; nucleotides not matched to a gene: 8. Full variable domain (outside the CDR3, taken from reference TRBV9 and TRBJ1-2): DSGVTQTPKHLITATGQRVTLRCSPRSGDLSVYWYQQSLDQGLQFLIQYYNGEERAKGNILERFSAQQFPDLHSELNLSSLELGDSALYFCASSVVSQGAFGYTFGSGTRLTVV.

The J gene is TRBJ2-5, the V gene TRBV10-3; unclear D gene. Trimming removed 5 bases from V and 5 bases from J, with 12 bases in between. The CDR3 loop spans 13 amino acids. The germline CDR1 and CDR2 sequences are ENHRY and SYGVKD. The chain's CDR3 is CAISKHEGETQYF. The CDR3 coding sequence is TGTGCCATCAGTAAGCATGAAGGGGAGACCCAGTACTTC.

The V gene is TRBV3-1, the J gene TRBJ2-2; 10 bases are a match to TRBD2. Per the germline V gene, CDR1 is LGHDT and CDR2 is YNNKEL (reference sequence). J gave up 1 base and V 6 bases, and 14 bases lay outside the gene matches. The CDR3 totals 19 residues. The CDR3 loop is CASSLYSRGLAVNTGELFF. CDR3 DNA: TGTGCCAGCAGTTTATATAGCCGCGGACTAGCGGTGAACACCGGGGAGCTGTTTTTT.